This entry concerns a single TCR beta chain. This record belongs to a study of monozygotic twins with inflammatory bowel disease. CDR3 size: 12 residues. CDR1 and CDR2 from the germline V gene are MNHEY and SMNVEV (reference sequence). Every single donor had an approximately 2.3 ml blood sample drawn. From the 5' RACE reads, TCRdb lists one entry per CDR3 protein and no DNA. Listed are 400,000 to 500,000 distinct CDR3 sequences; about 2.3% falls within the top ten. The sample was blood. V and J are TRBV27 and TRBJ1-2; TCRdb's D gene call, TRBD1, goes unchecked for lack of DNA. This sequence was found in a human donor with ulcerative colitis or Crohn's disease, or a healthy co-twin of an affected twin (not recorded which). CDR3 residues: CASGRGNYGYTF.